The sequence of this T cell receptor (beta chain) was determined in a study of T cell responses to AZD1222 COVID-19 vaccine. V was shortened by 8 bases and J by 1 base, with 14 bases between the two germline ends. The CDR3 spans 13 residues. Germline V gives CDR1 SQVTM, CDR2 ANQGSEA. Profiling relied on immunoSEQ multiplex PCR, and the TCRdb table lists in-frame clones only, not all of them. This table holds around 84,000 clones, roughly 88% found once. Overall study findings and caveats: Targeting of unmutated variant regions was reportedly seen in nearly half of spike-specific TCRs. Spike-specific TCR repertoires showed rising breadth and depth after two AZD1222 doses.

The study pooled second doses at about 4 or about 12 weeks. This clone is a singleton in its sample. Its antigen is still unknown. The sequencing here drew on peripheral blood, taken 28 days after the second AZD1222 dose. This TCR was recovered from an adult who received the AZD1222 COVID-19 vaccine. The rearrangement links TRBV29-1 to TRBJ1-1; no clear D gene. The CDR3: CSFPLPGNTEAFF. The CDR3 DNA sequence: TGCAGCTTCCCACTTCCAGGGAACACTGAAGCTTTCTTT.